This T cell receptor beta chain was sequenced during a study of molecular identifiers for immune sequencing clone quantification. With listed TCR primers and previously described methods, bulk TCR libraries were prepared. A single record per CDR3 protein comes from TCRdb applying MiXCR to the PCR reads. Of about 510,000 distinct CDR3 sequences listed, around 23% were seen once; the top ten hold 0.7% to 0.9%. Deletions cut 1 base from V and 9 bases from J, with 13 bases between. Germline CDR1 and CDR2: SEHNR and FQNEAQ (reference sequence). The CDR3 runs 15 residues. This clonotype was observed a handful of times. Sorted naive CD8 T cells were those defined as CD8+CD4-CCR7+CD45RA+.

The chain uses TRBV7-9 and TRBJ1-6, with D possibly being TRBD1 (5 bases). The origin of this receptor is a human donor in good health. Some libraries in this study had Jurkat cell RNA spiked in. Material for sequencing was naive CD8+ T cells from blood, with Jurkat cell RNA spiked in. This sample's subset: FACS-sorted CD8+CD4-CCR7+CD45RA+ naive T cells. CDR3 DNA sequence: TGTGCCAGCAGCTTAGTGGGCCAGGGAGCTTCACCCCTCCACTTT. It translates to CASSLVGQGASPLHF.